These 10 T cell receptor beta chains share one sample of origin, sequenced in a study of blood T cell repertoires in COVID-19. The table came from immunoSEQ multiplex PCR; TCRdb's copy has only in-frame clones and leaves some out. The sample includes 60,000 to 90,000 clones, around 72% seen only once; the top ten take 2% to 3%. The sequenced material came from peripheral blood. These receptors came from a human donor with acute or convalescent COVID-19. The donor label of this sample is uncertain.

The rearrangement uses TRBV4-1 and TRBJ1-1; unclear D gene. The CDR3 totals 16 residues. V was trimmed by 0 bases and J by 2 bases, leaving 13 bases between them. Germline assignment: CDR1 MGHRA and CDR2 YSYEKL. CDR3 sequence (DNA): TGCGCCAGCAGCCAAGAGGCAGCCAGGAAAAACACTGAAGCTTTCTTT. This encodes CASSQEAARKNTEAFF.

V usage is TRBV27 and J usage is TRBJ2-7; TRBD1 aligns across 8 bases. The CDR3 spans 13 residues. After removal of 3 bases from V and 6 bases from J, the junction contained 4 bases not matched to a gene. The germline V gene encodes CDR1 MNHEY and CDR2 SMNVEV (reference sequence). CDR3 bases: TGTGCCAGCAGTTTCCCCGGGACAGGCGAGCAGTACTTC. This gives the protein CASSFPGTGEQYF.

The chain's CDR3 is CASSPIRGTEAFF. Written as DNA, the CDR3 is TGTGCCAGCTCCCCCATTAGGGGCACTGAAGCTTTCTTT. The gene calls are TRBV18 and TRBJ1-1; tentative D call: TRBD1 (5 bases). Germline V gene sequence: CDR1 KGHSH, CDR2 LQKENI. The CDR3 consists of 13 residues. Trimming shortened V by 6 bases and J by 4 bases, and 12 bases separated the two germline ends.

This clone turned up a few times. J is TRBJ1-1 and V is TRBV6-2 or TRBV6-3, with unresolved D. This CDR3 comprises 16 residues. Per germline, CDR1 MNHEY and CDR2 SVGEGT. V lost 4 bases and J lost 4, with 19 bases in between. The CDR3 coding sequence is TGTGCCAGCAGTTCGGGTCACGGAGGTCCCGGCACTGAAGCTTTCTTT. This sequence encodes CASSSGHGGPGTEAFF.

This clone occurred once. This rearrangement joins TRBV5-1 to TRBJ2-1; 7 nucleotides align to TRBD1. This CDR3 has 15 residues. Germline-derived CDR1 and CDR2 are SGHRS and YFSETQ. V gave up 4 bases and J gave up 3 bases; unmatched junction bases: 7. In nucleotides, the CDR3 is TGCGCCAGCAGCCTCGACAGGGCAGGCTACAATGAGCAGTTCTTC. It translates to CASSLDRAGYNEQFF.

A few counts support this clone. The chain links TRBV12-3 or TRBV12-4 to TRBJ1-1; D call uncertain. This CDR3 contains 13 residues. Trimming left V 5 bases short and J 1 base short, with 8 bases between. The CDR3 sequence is CASSNAQNTEAFF. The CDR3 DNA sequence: TGTGCCAGCAGTAACGCGCAGAACACTGAAGCTTTCTTT.

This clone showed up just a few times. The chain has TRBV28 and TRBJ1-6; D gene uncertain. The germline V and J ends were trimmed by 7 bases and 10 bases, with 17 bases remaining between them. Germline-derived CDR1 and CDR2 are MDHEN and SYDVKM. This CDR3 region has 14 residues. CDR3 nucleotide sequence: TGTGCCAGCATCGAACGGAGGGTTTGGTCACCCCTCCACTTT. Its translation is CASIERRVWSPLHF.

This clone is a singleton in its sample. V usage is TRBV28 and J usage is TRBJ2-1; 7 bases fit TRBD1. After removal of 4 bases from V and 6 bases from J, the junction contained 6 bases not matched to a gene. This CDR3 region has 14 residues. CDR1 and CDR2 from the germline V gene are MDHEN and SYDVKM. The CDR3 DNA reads TGTGCCAGCAGTTCGACAGGGTTGGGCAATGAGCAGTTCTTC. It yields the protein CASSSTGLGNEQFF.

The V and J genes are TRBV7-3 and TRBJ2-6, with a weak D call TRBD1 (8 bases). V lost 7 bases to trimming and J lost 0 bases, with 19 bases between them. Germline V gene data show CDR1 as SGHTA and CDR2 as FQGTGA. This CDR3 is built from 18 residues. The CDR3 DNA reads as TGTGCCAGCACCCGTGGACAGGGAGGGGGCTCTGGGGCCAACGTCCTGACTTTC. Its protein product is CASTRGQGGGSGANVLTF. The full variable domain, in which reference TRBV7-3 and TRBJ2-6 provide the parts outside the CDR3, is GAGVSQTPSNKVTEKGKYVELRCDPISGHTALYWYRQSLGQGPEFLIYFQGTGAADDSGLPNDRFFAVRPEGSVSTLKIQRTERGDSAVYLCASTRGQGGGSGANVLTFGAGSRLTVL.

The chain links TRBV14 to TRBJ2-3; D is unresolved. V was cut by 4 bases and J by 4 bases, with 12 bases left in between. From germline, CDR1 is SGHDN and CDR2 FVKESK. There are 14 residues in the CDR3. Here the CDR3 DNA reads TGTGCCAGCAGCCCCGGTCGAATGTCAGATACGCAGTATTTT. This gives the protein CASSPGRMSDTQYF.